These T cell receptor beta chains were read from a single sample in a study of tumor-infiltrating lymphocytes in primary liver carcinoma. TCRdb re-called the multiplex PCR reads through MiXCR, storing one row per CDR3 protein. The sample yields fewer than 350,000 distinct CDR3 sequences, about 61% seen once. Material for sequencing was peripheral blood. These receptors originate from a man aged 35-49 years with primary liver carcinoma and hepatitis B virus infection. Each CDR3 is given without its conserved first and last residue. The order of the fields is CDR3 protein, J gene, clone size, V gene. Part of the rows lack a size; the others show once, few, many or a class for expanded clones.

ASRSGGGRDTEAF,TRBJ1-1,NA,TRBV12-3/TRBV12-4
AISELQVITGELL,TRBJ2-2,NA,TRBV10-3
ASSQFGLAGNNEQF,TRBJ2-1,few,TRBV5-1
ASRLPGQRYGEQF,TRBJ2-1,NA,TRBV5-4
ASSQSPRRFSYEQY,TRBJ2-7,few,TRBV23-1
ASSPVWGAGDGEAQY,TRBJ2-5,few,TRBV11-2
ASSEAGTSGNNEQF,TRBJ2-1,NA,TRBV10-1
ASSPIARGTGSFGNEQF,TRBJ2-1,NA,TRBV6-2/TRBV6-3
ANSQQLPPGGEQY,TRBJ2-7,once,TRBV7-9
TSSSGQRSISTDTQY,TRBJ2-3,NA,TRBV11-2
ASSESRPFIGEQY,TRBJ2-7,few,TRBV6-1
ASSPWTSGSYEQY,TRBJ2-7,few,TRBV7-8
ASSSTSGNKQF,TRBJ2-1,NA,TRBV13
ASTREGGTSGRIKSYNEQF,TRBJ2-1,NA,TRBV5-1
VNSLVAGLADVEQY,TRBJ2-7,NA,TRBV5-4
ASSLVPGQGDGGQF,TRBJ2-1,NA,TRBV11-2
ASSPPHPSDYLPEQY,TRBJ2-7,few,TRBV6-6
ASMGTSGRTDTQY,TRBJ2-3,NA,TRBV6-5
ASSLVTGSGYGCT,TRBJ1-2,NA,TRBV5-1
ARSQDSGVTGYT,TRBJ1-2,NA,TRBV4-3
TSRASYADTQY,TRBJ2-3,NA,TRBV6-5
ATRAAGTEAF,TRBJ1-1,NA,TRBV24-1
ASRDRAEEKLF,TRBJ1-4,many,TRBV10-2
ASSYSGRYGYT,TRBJ1-2,many,TRBV6-2/TRBV6-3
ASSYVHSYIDTQY,TRBJ2-3,NA,TRBV6-2/TRBV6-3
ASSSAELASNEQF,TRBJ2-1,NA,TRBV28
ASSQGRTSAQETQY,TRBJ2-5,many,TRBV4-2
SVPGTTGELF,TRBJ2-2,many,TRBV29-1
SDGSNTGELF,TRBJ2-2,NA,TRBV29-1
SAPRGSGGRDTQY,TRBJ2-3,NA,TRBV20-1
ASSLACTELDEQF,TRBJ2-1,NA,TRBV11-3
ASNQELLSSGD,TRBJ2-7,NA,TRBV14
VSSLEGGGYEQY,TRBJ2-7,NA,TRBV11-2
SVPRTGTNYGYT,TRBJ1-2,many,TRBV29-1
ASSLATGLDQPQH,TRBJ1-5,few,TRBV28
ASSQRALATDTQY,TRBJ2-3,NA,TRBV12-3/TRBV12-4